The 8 T cell receptor beta chains listed next were all sequenced from one sample in a study of blood T cell repertoires in COVID-19. Libraries were prepared by immunoSEQ multiplex PCR; TCRdb keeps only in-frame clonotypes and omits some of them. The sample lists approximately 210,000 clones, around 82% occurring once. Sequenced input: PBMCs or T cells enriched from blood (not recorded which). These receptors were taken from a man younger than 40 with acute COVID-19.

This chain joins TRBV2 and TRBJ2-1; 8 positions match TRBD1. CDR1 SNHLY and CDR2 FYNNEI come from the germline V gene. The CDR3 extends over 15 amino acids. V shed 2 bases and J 7 bases; nucleotides not matched to a gene: 7. The CDR3 coding sequence is TGTGCCAGCAGTGAACACGGGACAGGAACAAATGAGCAGTTCTTC. Translated: CASSEHGTGTNEQFF.

The chain's CDR3 is CATSAGTYEQYF. The CDR3 DNA is TGTGCCACCTCGGCGGGCACCTACGAGCAGTACTTC. The chain combines TRBV19 with TRBJ2-7, with D maybe TRBD2 (5 bases). CDR3 length: 12 residues. Trimming pared 10 bases from V and 2 bases from J, leaving 12 bases between. The germline V gene has CDR1 LNHDA and CDR2 SQIVND (reference sequence).

This chain joins TRBV7-2 and TRBJ1-1; 7 nucleotides line up with TRBD1. The CDR3 extends over 14 amino acids. The J segment lost 1 base and the V segment lost 2 bases, leaving 1 base of the junction unmatched. The germline CDR1 and CDR2 sequences are SGHTA and FQGNSA. CDR3 protein: CASSLRQGNTEAFF. As DNA, the CDR3 is TGTGCCAGCAGCTTAAGACAGGGGAACACTGAAGCTTTCTTT. The whole variable domain, filled in from reference TRBV7-2 and TRBJ1-1, reads GAGVSQSPSNKVTEKGKDVELRCDPISGHTALYWYRQSLGQGLEFLIYFQGNSAPDKSGLPSDRFSAERTGGSVSTLTIQRTQQEDSAVYLCASSLRQGNTEAFFGQGTRLTVV.

The J gene is TRBJ2-7, the V gene TRBV6-6; D possibly corresponds to TRBD1 (6 bases). This CDR3 contains 13 residues. V was trimmed by 5 bases and J by 3 bases, leaving 11 bases between them. Germline-derived CDR1 and CDR2 are MNHNY and SVGAGI (reference sequence). The CDR3, as DNA: TGTGCCAGCAGTCCAGGGGTCCTCTACGAGCAGTACTTC. It yields the protein CASSPGVLYEQYF.

The chain recombines TRBV19 with TRBJ2-3, with 7 bases aligning to TRBD1. Per the germline V gene, CDR1 is LNHDA and CDR2 is SQIVND (reference sequence). The CDR3 consists of 15 residues. V dropped 3 bases and J dropped 3; count of bases not matched to a gene: 6. The CDR3, as DNA: TGTGCCAGTAGTATGCCGACAGGGTTGACAGATACGCAGTATTTT. It translates to CASSMPTGLTDTQYF.

The V and J genes are TRBV5-4 and TRBJ1-2; D is perhaps TRBD1 (5 bases). The germline V gene encodes CDR1 SGHNT and CDR2 YYREEE (reference sequence). The CDR3 is 15 amino acids. Trimming pared 4 bases from V and 4 bases from J, leaving 17 bases between. In DNA form, the CDR3 reads TGTGCCAGCAGCCACCGTGGGGGGTACGTCTATGGCTACACCTTC. It translates to CASSHRGGYVYGYTF. Variable domain in full (rest from reference TRBV5-4 and TRBJ1-2): ETGVTQSPTHLIKTRGQQVTLRCSSQSGHNTVSWYQQALGQGPQFIFQYYREEENGRGNFPPRFSGLQFPNYSSELNVNALELDDSALYLCASSHRGGYVYGYTFGSGTRLTVV.

The chain uses TRBV10-1 and TRBJ2-2, with D possibly matching TRBD1 (5 bases). Germline V gene sequence: CDR1 WNHNN, CDR2 SYGVQD (reference sequence). The CDR3 contains 14 residues. V lost 0 bases, J lost 9 bases, and 11 bases lay in between. This chain's CDR3 is CASSESLGARELFF. The DNA for the CDR3 is TGCGCCAGCAGTGAGTCGTTAGGGGCCCGGGAGCTGTTTTTT.

This chain uses TRBV4-2 with TRBJ2-7; 8 bases align to TRBD2. V shed 0 bases, J shed 6 bases, and the junction held 10 bases outside the gene matches. Germline-derived CDR1 and CDR2 are LGHNA and YNFKEQ. The CDR3 runs to 16 residues. DNA of the CDR3: TGTGCCAGCAGCCAAGATCGAGCGGGACTAGTCTCCGAGCAGTACTTC. This sequence encodes CASSQDRAGLVSEQYF.